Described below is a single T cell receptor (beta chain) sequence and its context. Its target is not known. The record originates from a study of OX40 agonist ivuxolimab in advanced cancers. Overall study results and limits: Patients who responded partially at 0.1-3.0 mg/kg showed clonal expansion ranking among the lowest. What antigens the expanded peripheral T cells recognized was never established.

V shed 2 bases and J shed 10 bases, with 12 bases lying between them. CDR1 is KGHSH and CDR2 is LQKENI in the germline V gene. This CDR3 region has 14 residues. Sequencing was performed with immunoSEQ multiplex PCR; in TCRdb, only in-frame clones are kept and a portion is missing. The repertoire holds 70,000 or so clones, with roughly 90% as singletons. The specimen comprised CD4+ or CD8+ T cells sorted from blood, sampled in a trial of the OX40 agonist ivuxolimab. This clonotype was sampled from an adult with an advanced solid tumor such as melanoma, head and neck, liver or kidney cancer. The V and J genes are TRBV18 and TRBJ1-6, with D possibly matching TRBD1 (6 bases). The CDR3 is CASSPDLGGSPLHF. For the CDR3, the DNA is TGTGCCAGCTCACCAGATTTGGGGGGCTCACCCCTCCACTTT.